The TCR beta chain under discussion was sequenced for a study of neoadjuvant anti-PD-1 for oral cavity cancer. Study-wide context: Patients mostly received three to four biweekly nivolumab doses at 3 mg/kg before surgery.

Concerning this clone itself: Its antigen is unidentified.

Profiled with immunoSEQ multiplex PCR; TCRdb holds only in-frame clones, not every one. The sample carries several thousand clones, 60% recorded once. Germline V gene sequence: CDR1 SGHTA, CDR2 FQGNSA. The CDR3 length is 16 residues. The germline V and J ends were trimmed by 3 bases and 4 bases, with 16 bases remaining between them. General study findings and limits: Expansion of preexisting intratumoral clones was suggested to aid response.

The chain has TRBV7-2 and TRBJ2-1, with D unclear. The sample was tumor tissue, taken before nivolumab (anti-PD-1) treatment. The receptor was isolated from a person aged 35-79 years with oral cavity squamous cell carcinoma. CDR3 coding DNA: TGTGCCAGCAGCTTCCCTAAATCGACCCTTTACAATGAGCAGTTCTTC. Amino acid sequence: CASSFPKSTLYNEQFF.